This TCR beta chain was obtained from a study of T-cell memory formation after mild COVID-19 listed by TCRdb under 2021. For context, the study as a whole: Most TCR sequence clusters were specific to one of the two donors. In two donors, T-cell clones that expanded and contracted after mild COVID-19 were followed by sequencing TCRalpha and TCRbeta repertoires longitudinally. Two young, previously healthy adult volunteers, one female and one male, were included in the cohort. Points the paper makes about the study in general: Contracting CD4+ clones were located mainly in the CM and EM memory subsets, whereas CD8+ clones were found to be enriched in EMRA. Only a couple of mild cases were covered by the study, and larger cohorts that include severe cases with pre-infection samples were considered necessary. SARS-CoV-2 specificity was not confirmed for the second-wave clones peaking on day 37. Some responding clones were found in pre-infection memory, which suggests that pre-existing cross-reactive memory T cells took part in the SARS-CoV-2 response. Clones contracting from day 15 to 85 had balanced CD4/CD8 phenotypes, while a second wave expanding from day 15 to 37 was biased towards CD4+.

PBMCs were isolated by Ficoll-Paque density gradient centrifugation. The sequencer was an Illumina NovaSeq 6000. Using 5'RACE with constant-segment primers, TCRalpha and TCRbeta cDNA libraries were constructed, with sample barcodes and unique molecular identifiers added in the process. RNA was extracted from every sample with Trizol reagent. The libraries were amplified in two PCR steps, and the second step added a second sample barcode and Illumina TruSeq adapters. The libraries were sequenced on an Illumina NovaSeq using 2 x 150 bp paired-end reads. Per the source publication's procedure: The reads were demultiplexed and collapsed into UMI-guided consensus sequences using migec v1.2.7. Using mixcr v2.1.11, the UMI consensuses were aligned to TRA and TRB V and J templates and assembled into clonotypes. Clonotypes were classified as expanded or contracted when called significant by both edgeR and NoisET, with noise models trained on biological replicates. For edgeR calls, the thresholds were a false discovery rate-adjusted p below 0.01 and a log2 fold-change of 1. As an exploratory analysis of dynamics, max-normalized trajectories of the 1000 most abundant clonotypes were examined by PCA with hierarchical clustering. The CD4 or CD8 phenotype of responding clones was assigned using the separately sequenced CD4+ and CD8+ repertoires. TCRdb cleaned the public reads at Q25 with fastp, built clones with MiXCR and kept in-frame beta chains. Each record represents a unique CDR3 protein, reported with the most common genes and DNA among its rows. The V and J calls were determined by TCRdb, not by the authors. The sample has about 400,000 distinct CDR3 sequences on record, approximately 15% of them singletons. Of the sample, 20% to 25% falls within the top ten clones.

Trimming leaves V shorter by 5 bases and J shorter by 5 bases, with the junction holding 3 bases beyond the gene matches. Sequences SEHNR (CDR1) and FQNEAQ (CDR2) are obtained from the germline V gene (reference sequence). The CDR3 starts with the cysteine, ends with the phenylalanine, and has 14 residues. Kept here is only the CDR3 DNA, which spans 42 bases and is read in frame from base 1. This clonotype showed up just a few times. Its antigen remains undetermined. A much more abundant neighbour one base away suggests this may be a read error. In this chain, TRBV7-9 is recombined with TRBJ2-1, with 10 central nucleotides matching TRBD1. The material sequenced was PBMCs or a T cell subset sorted from them (not recorded which). The origin of this receptor is a man aged 18 to 29 who had mild COVID-19 (a few samples of this study predate the infection). The sample titles of this study are shuffled in the database, so cell type and time point are left out; the donor was told from shared clones. The nucleotide sequence reads as follows: TGTGCCAGCAGCCAGGACAGGGGGAACAATGAGCAGTTCTTC. This sequence encodes CASSQDRGNNEQFF.